This T cell receptor beta chain was documented in a study of T cell responses to AZD1222 COVID-19 vaccine. Study at large: Analysis merged second doses at about 4 or about 12 weeks. General study points: The donors showed a predominance of white British ancestry and of females, with possible underestimation of clonal diversity. Baseline serology detected seropositivity in only six AZD1222 recipients.

The assay was immunoSEQ multiplex PCR, and TCRdb's table has in-frame clones only and misses some. The sample shows 95,000 to 110,000 clones, about nine tenths of them seen only once. Worth noting for this clone: Its antigen is unidentified.

The sample was peripheral blood, taken on day 0 of AZD1222 vaccination. The sequence came from an adult in good health.

In DNA, the CDR3 is TGTGCCACCAGCAGAGATCCAGGGGGCTACGAGCAGTACTTC. This codes for CATSRDPGGYEQYF. The chain links TRBV15 to TRBJ2-7; 7 bases align to TRBD1. CDR1 LNHNV and CDR2 YYDKDF come from the germline V gene (reference sequence). Germline trimming cut 0 bases from V and 3 bases from J; bases unmatched to any gene: 2. The CDR3 has 14 amino acids.